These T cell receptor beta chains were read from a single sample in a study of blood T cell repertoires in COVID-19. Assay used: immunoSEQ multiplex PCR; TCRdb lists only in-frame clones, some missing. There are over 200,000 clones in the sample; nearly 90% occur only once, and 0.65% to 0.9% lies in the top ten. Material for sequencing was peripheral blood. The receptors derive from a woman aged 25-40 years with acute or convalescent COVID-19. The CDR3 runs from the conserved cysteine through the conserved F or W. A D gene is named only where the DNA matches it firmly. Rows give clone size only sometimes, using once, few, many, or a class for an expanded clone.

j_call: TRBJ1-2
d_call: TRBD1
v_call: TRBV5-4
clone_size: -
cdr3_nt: TGTGCCAGCAGCTCCCTGGACAGGGTGAAGGGCTATGGCTACACCTTC
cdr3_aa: CASSSLDRVKGYGYTF

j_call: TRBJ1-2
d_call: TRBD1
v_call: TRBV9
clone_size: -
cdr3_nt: TGTGCCAGCAGCCCTAGGACAGGAACGAAAGGCTACACCTTC
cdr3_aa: CASSPRTGTKGYTF

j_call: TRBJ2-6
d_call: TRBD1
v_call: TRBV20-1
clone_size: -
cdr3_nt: TGCAGTGCTAGTAGGAGGACAGGGTCCCAGCACGTCCTGACTTTC
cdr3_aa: CSASRRTGSQHVLTF

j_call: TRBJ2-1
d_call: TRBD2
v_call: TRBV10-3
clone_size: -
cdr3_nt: TGTGCCACCTTCTCTAGCGGGGGAACCTACAATGAGCAGTTCTTC
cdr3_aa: CATFSSGGTYNEQFF

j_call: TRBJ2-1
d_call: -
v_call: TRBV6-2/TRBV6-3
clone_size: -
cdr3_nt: TGTGCCAGCAGCCTAAGAGGCGAGCAGTTCTTC
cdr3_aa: CASSLRGEQFF

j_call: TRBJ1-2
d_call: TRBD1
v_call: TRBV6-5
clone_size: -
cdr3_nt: TGTGCCAGCAGTACCCGGGACAGCCAGAACTATGGCTACACCTTC
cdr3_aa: CASSTRDSQNYGYTF

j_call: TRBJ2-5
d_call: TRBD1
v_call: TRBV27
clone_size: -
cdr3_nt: TGTGCCAGCAGTCCCCCAGGGACAGCCCAAGAGACCCAGTACTTC
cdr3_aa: CASSPPGTAQETQYF

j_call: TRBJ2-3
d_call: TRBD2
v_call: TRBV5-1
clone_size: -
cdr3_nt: TGCGCCAGCAGCTCCCTTACAGGAGCGGGAGCGGGAATCACAGATACGCAGTATTTT
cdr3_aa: CASSSLTGAGAGITDTQYF

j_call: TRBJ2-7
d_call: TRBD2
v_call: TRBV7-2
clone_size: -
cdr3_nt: TGTGCCAGCAGCTTGGCTGCCGGCGGGAGCTCCTACGAGCAGTACTTC
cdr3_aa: CASSLAAGGSSYEQYF

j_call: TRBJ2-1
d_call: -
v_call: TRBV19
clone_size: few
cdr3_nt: TGTGCCAGTAGTATCGCGCGGGCACCATACAATGAGCAGTTCTTC
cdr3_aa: CASSIARAPYNEQFF

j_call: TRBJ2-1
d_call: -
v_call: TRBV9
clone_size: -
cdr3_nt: TGTGCCAGCAGGAAGCGTCGGGAGCAAAAGGGTAATGAGCAGTTCTTC
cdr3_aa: CASRKRREQKGNEQFF

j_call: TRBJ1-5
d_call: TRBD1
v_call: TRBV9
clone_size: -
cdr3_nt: TGTGCCAGCAGCGTCGGGACAGGGGCTGATCAGCCCCAGCATTTT
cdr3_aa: CASSVGTGADQPQHF

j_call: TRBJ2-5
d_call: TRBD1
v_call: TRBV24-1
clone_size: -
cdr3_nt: TGTGCCACCAGTGATATAGGGACAGAAGAGACCCAGTACTTC
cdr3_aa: CATSDIGTEETQYF

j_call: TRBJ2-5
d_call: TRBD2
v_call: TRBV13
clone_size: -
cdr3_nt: TGTGCCAGCAGCCGCCGGACTAGCCAAGAGACCCAGTACTTC
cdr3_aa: CASSRRTSQETQYF

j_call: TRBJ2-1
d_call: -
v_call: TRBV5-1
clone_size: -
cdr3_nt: TGCGCCAGCAGCTTGGGGCGGGGAGGATACAATGAGCAGTTCTTC
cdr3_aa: CASSLGRGGYNEQFF

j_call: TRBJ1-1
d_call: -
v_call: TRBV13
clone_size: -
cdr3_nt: TGTGCCAGCAGTGGGGGGTCAGGGAGGTTGAACACTGAAGCTTTCTTT
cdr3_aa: CASSGGSGRLNTEAFF

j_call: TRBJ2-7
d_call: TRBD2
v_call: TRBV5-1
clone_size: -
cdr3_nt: TGCGCCAGCAGCTCGGGCGGGAGCTCCTACGAGCAGTACTTC
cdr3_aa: CASSSGGSSYEQYF

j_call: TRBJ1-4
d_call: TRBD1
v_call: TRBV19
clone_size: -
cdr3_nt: TGTGCCAGTAGTAACACACAGGGGATTATTGGAAAACTGTTTTTT
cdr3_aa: CASSNTQGIIGKLFF

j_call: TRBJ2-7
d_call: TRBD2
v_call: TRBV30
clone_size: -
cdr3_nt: TGTGCCCTGGAGAACCCGGGAGGCTCCTACGAGCAGTACTTC
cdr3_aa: CALENPGGSYEQYF

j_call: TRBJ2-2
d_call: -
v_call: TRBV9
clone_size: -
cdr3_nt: TGTGCCAGCAGCGTTTTAACCGGGGAGCTGTTTTTT
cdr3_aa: CASSVLTGELFF

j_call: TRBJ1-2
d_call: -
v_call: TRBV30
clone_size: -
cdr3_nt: TGTGCCTGGAGGGGGCAGTTTGGGATGGGTGGCTACACCTTC
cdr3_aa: CAWRGQFGMGGYTF

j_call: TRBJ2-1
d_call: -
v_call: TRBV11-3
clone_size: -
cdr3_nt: TGTGCCAGCAGCTTAGAACCCGCGGGGTACAATGAGCAGTTCTTC
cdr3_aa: CASSLEPAGYNEQFF

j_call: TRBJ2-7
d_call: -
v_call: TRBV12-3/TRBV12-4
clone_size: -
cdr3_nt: TGTGCCAGCAGGATGGGGGGATCCTACGAGCAGTACTTC
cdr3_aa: CASRMGGSYEQYF

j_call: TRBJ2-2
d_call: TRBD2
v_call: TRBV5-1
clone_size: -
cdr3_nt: TGCGCCAGCAGTTGGGGACTAGCGGGACCCACCGGGGAGCTGTTTTTT
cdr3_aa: CASSWGLAGPTGELFF

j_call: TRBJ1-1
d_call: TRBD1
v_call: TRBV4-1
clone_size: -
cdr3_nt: TGCGCCAGCGGAGTCCCGGGACAGGGGGCCACTGAAGCTTTCTTT
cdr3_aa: CASGVPGQGATEAFF

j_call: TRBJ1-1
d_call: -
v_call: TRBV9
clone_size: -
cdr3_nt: TGTGCCAGCAGCGTAGAACTCGGTGAAGCTTTCTTT
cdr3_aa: CASSVELGEAFF

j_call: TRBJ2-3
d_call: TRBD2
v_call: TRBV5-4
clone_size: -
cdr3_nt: TGTGCCAGCAGCTTACGGGAGGCCCCCACAGATACGCAGTATTTT
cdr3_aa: CASSLREAPTDTQYF

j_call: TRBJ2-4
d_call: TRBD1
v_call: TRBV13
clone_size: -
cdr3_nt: TGTGCCAGCAGCTTAGGCCGATGGGACAGCGAATTAGCCAAAAACATTCAGTACTTC
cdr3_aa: CASSLGRWDSELAKNIQYF

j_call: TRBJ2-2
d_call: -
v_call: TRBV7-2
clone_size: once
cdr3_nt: TGTGCCAGCAGCTCCCTAGCTGGCGGGGAGCTGTTTTTT
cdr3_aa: CASSSLAGGELFF

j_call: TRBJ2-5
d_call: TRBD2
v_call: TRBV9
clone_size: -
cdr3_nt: TGTGCCAGCTCTAGCGGGAGCCCGGGGCAGACCCAGTACTTC
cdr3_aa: CASSSGSPGQTQYF

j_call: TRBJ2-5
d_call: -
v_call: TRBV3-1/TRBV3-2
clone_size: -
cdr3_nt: TGTGCCAGCAGCCACCGGGGCCGGGGGGAGACCCAGTACTTC
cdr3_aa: CASSHRGRGETQYF

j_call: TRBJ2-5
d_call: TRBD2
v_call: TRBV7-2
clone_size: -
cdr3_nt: TGTGCCAGCAGCTGGACGGGACTAGCAGCACAAGAGACCCAGTACTTC
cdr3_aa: CASSWTGLAAQETQYF

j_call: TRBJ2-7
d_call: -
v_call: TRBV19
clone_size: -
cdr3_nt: TGTGCCAGCACTTGGAGGTCGTCGTCCTACGAGCAGTACTTC
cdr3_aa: CASTWRSSSYEQYF

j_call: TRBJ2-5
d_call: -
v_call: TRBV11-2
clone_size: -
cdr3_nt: TGTGCCAGCAGCTTAGGCGTAAAAGAGACCCAGTACTTC
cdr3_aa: CASSLGVKETQYF

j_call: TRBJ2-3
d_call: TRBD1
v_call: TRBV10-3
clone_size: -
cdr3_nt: TGTGCCATCAATGGACAGGGGGCGGGCGGGAGCACAGATACGCAGTATTTT
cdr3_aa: CAINGQGAGGSTDTQYF

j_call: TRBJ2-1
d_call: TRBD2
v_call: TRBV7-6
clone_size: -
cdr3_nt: TGTGCCAGCAGCTCCGGGACTAGCGGGAGTATGGGGTTTGATGAGCAGTTCTTC
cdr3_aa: CASSSGTSGSMGFDEQFF

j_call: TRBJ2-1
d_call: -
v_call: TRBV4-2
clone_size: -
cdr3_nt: TGTGCCAGCAGCCCCATCCCGGCTACAGTCTACAATGAGCAGTTCTTC
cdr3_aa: CASSPIPATVYNEQFF

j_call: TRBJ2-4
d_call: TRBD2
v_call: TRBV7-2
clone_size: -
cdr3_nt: TGTGCCAGCAGCTTAGTTCCCGGGGGGGACATTCAGTACTTC
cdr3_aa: CASSLVPGGDIQYF

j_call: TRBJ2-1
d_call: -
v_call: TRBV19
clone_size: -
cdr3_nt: TGTGCCAGTAGTATATGGTTGGGTCGGGGTTACAATGAGCAGTTCTTC
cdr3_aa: CASSIWLGRGYNEQFF

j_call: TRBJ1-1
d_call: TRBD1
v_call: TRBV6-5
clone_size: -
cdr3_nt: TGTGCCAGCAGTAGACAGGGTCTGATGAACACTGAAGCTTTCTTT
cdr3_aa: CASSRQGLMNTEAFF

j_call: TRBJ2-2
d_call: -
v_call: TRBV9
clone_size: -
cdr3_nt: TGTGCCAGCAGCGCGGGGAACACCGGGGAGCTGTTTTTT
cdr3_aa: CASSAGNTGELFF

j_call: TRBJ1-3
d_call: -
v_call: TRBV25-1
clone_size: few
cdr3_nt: TGTGCCAGCAGTTCGGGTACCTACTCTGGAAACACCATATATTTT
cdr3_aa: CASSSGTYSGNTIYF

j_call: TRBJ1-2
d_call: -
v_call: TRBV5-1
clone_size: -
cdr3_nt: TGCGCCAGCAGCTTGGGGGCACTCTATGGCTACACCTTC
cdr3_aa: CASSLGALYGYTF

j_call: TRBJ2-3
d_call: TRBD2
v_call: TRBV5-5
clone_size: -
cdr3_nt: TGTGCCAGCAGCTTGAGGCCCGGGGGTAGCGGGATAAGCACAGATACGCAGTATTTT
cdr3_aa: CASSLRPGGSGISTDTQYF

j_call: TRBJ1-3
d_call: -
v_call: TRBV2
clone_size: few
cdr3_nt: TGTGCCAGCAGCAGGGGAATCGGGGGGTCCGGAAACACCATATATTTT
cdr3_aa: CASSRGIGGSGNTIYF

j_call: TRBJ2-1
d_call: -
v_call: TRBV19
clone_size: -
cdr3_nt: TGTGCCAGTAGTATTACGGAGGAGGCCTACAATGAGCAGTTCTTC
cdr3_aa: CASSITEEAYNEQFF

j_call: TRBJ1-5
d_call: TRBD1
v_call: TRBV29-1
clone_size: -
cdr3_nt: TGCAGCGTTCAGACAGGGAGCAATCAGCCCCAGCATTTT
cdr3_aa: CSVQTGSNQPQHF

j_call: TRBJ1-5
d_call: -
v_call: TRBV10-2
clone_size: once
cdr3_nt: TGCGCCAGCAGTACGCGCGCCGTTGTGTTTCAGCCCCAGCATTTT
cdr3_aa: CASSTRAVVFQPQHF

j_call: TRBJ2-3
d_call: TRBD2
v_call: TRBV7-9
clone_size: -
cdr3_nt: TGTGCCAGCAGCTTAGTGCCTCTAGCTAGCGGGACCCTAGATACGCAGTATTTT
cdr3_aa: CASSLVPLASGTLDTQYF

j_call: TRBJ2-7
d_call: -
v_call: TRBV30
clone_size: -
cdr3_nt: TGTGCCTGGAGTGGTCAGGGCTTACTCTACGAGCAGTACTTC
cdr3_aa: CAWSGQGLLYEQYF

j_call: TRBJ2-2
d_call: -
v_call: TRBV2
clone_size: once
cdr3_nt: TGTGCCAGCAAGAAACGCATCGGGACTTCGTTCACCGGGGAGCTGTTTTTT
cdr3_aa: CASKKRIGTSFTGELFF

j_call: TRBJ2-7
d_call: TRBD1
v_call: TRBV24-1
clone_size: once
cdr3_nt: TGTGCCACCAGTGATTACGGGACAGGATCCTTCGAGCAGTACTTC
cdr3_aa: CATSDYGTGSFEQYF

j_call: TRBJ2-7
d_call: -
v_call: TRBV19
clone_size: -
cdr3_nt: TGTGCCAGTAGTATTGACAGCAGCACCTACGAGCAGTACTTC
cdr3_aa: CASSIDSSTYEQYF

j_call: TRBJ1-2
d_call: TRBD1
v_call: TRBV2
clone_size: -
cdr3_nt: TGTGCCAGCAGTGTTGACAGGGGGCTAGGCTACACCTTC
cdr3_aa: CASSVDRGLGYTF

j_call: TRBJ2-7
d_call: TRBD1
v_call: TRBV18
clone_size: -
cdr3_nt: TGTGCCAGCTCACCAAAAGCAAACAGGGGGGTAGGCTACGAGCAGTACTTC
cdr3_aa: CASSPKANRGVGYEQYF

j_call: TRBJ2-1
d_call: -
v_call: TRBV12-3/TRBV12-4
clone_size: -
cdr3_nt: TGTGCCAGCAGCGACGACAGTGGTTGGTTCTTC
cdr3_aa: CASSDDSGWFF